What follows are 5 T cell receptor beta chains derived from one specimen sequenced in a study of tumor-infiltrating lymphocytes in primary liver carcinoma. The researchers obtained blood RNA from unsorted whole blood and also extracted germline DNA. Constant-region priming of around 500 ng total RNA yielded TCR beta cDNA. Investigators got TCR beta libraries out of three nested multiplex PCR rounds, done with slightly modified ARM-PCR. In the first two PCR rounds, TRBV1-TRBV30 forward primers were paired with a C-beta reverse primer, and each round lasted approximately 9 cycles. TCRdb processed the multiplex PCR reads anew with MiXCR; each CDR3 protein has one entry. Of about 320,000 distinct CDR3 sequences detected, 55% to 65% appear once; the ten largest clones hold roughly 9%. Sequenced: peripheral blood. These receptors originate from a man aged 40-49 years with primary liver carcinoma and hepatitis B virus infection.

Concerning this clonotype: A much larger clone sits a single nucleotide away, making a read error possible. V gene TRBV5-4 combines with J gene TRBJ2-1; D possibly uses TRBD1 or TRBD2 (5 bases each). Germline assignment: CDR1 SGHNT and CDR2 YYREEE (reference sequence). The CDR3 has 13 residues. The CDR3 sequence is CACSAGTQDEQFF. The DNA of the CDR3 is TGTGCCTGCAGCGCCGGGACCCAGGATGAGCAGTTCTTC.

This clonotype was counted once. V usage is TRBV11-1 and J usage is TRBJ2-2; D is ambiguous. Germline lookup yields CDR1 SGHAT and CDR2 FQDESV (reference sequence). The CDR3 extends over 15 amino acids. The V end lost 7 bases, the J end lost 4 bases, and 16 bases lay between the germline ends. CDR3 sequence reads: CASNFPRSGTGELFF. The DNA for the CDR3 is TGTGCCAGCAACTTCCCCCGGTCGGGCACCGGGGAGCTGTTTTTT.

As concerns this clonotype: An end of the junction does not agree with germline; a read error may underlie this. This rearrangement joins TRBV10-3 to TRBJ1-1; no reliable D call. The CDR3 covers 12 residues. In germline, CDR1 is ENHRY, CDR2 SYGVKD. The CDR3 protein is CAISAANTEALF. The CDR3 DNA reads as TGTGCCATCAGTGCAGCAAACACTGAAGCTCTCTTT.

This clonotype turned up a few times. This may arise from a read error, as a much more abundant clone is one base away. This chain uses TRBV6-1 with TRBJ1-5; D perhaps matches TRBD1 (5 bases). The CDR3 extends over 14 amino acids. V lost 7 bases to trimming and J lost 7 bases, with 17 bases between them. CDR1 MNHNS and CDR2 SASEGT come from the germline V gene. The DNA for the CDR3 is TGTGCCAGCATAGAGAGTCAGGGATGGCAGCCCCAGCATTTT. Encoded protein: CASIESQGWQPQHF.

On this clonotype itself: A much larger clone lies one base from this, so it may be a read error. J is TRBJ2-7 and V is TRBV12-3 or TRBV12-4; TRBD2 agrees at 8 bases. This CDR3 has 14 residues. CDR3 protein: CASSRGGQHYDQYF. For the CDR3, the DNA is TGTGCCAGCAGCCGGGGGGGGCAACATTACGATCAGTACTTC.